These 5 T cell receptor beta chains share one sample of origin, sequenced in a study of shared clonotypes between healthy human individuals. Clones were read by immunoSEQ multiplex PCR, and TCRdb kept only the in-frame ones, dropping some. The sample has about 980,000 clones; over 60% are singletons. Sequencing was done on a sample of memory CD4+ T cells sorted from blood. Regarding subset: CD45RA-negative fraction. The receptors here all came from a man aged 18 to 30 in good health.

J is TRBJ1-1 and V is TRBV30, with D maybe TRBD1 (6 bases). The germline CDR1 and CDR2 sequences are GTSNPN and SVGIG (reference sequence). Trimming pared 2 bases from V and 2 bases from J, leaving 18 bases between. This CDR3 spans 16 amino acids. This chain's CDR3 is CAWSNGAGAGNTEAFF. CDR3 sequence (DNA): TGTGCCTGGAGTAACGGGGCAGGGGCGGGTAACACTGAAGCTTTCTTT.

The chain carries TRBV11-3 and TRBJ2-3; 7 bases are shared with TRBD1. The CDR3 covers 16 residues. CDR1 is SGHNT, CDR2 YENEEA, per germline. V lost 5 bases and J lost 0; bases outside the gene matches: 8. CDR3 DNA: TGTGCCAGCAGCAAAACAGGGGTTTGGAGCACAGATACGCAGTATTTT. Amino acid sequence: CASSKTGVWSTDTQYF.

The V call is TRBV11-3, the J call TRBJ2-2; 15 bases align to TRBD2. This CDR3 comprises 18 residues. V was pared by 3 bases and J by 4 bases, with 6 bases of the junction left unmatched. Germline V gives CDR1 SGHNT, CDR2 YENEEA. The CDR3 DNA reads as TGTGCCAGCAGCTTCGGACTAGCGGGGGGGCGAGGCACCGGGGAGCTGTTTTTT. Amino acids: CASSFGLAGGRGTGELFF.

This rearrangement joins TRBV30 to TRBJ1-3; D may be TRBD1 (6 bases). Per germline, CDR1 GTSNPN and CDR2 SVGIG (reference sequence). This CDR3 has 14 amino acids. V dropped 1 base and J dropped 6 bases, with 13 bases sitting between them. The CDR3 DNA sequence: TGTGCCTGGAGTGGTAGGGGACACAAAAACACCATATATTTT. Translation gives CAWSGRGHKNTIYF.

This clone was recorded once. The CDR3 here is CASSVRPNTEAFF. Here the CDR3 DNA reads TGTGCCAGCAGCGTAAGGCCGAACACTGAAGCTTTCTTT. This sequence joins TRBV7-2 and TRBJ1-1, with D unclear. The CDR3 has 13 amino acids. V lost 5 bases, J lost 1 base, and 8 bases lay in between. Per the germline V gene, CDR1 is SGHTA and CDR2 is FQGNSA.